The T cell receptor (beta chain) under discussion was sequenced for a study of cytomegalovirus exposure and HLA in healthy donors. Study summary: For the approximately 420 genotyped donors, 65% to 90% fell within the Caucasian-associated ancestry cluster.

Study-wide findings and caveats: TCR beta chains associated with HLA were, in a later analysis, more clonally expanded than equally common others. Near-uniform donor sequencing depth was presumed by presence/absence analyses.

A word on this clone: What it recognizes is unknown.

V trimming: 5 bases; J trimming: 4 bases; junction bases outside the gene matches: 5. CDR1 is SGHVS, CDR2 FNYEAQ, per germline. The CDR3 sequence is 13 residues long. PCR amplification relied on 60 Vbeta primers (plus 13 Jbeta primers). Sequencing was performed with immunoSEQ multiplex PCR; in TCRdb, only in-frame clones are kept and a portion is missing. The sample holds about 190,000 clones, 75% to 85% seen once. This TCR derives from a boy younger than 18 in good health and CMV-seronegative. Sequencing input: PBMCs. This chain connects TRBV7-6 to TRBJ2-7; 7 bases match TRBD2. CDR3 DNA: TGTGCCAGCAGCCCCAGCGGGACTTACGAGCAGTACTTC. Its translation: CASSPSGTYEQYF.